The 15 T cell receptor beta chains given below trace back to one sample, sequenced in a study of blood T cells in healthy people across ages (dated by TCRdb to about 2015). The library was generated by 5' RACE. Reads for this sample came from an Illumina HiSeq 2500. A second PCR of about 7 to 12 cycles was run with a J-beta primer mix and a sample-barcoded 5' primer. TCRdb reprocessing: public reads trimmed at Q25 with fastp, clones called with MiXCR, in-frame beta chains kept. For every CDR3 protein sequence, its rows merge into one entry that carries the most common genes and DNA. This sample has roughly 640,000 distinct CDR3 sequences in its table, and approximately 30% of those were observed once. The ten biggest clones cover 15% to 19% of the sample. The sequencing sample was made of blood. The receptors here all came from a woman older than 75 in good health.

V gene TRBV6-2 or TRBV6-3 combines with J gene TRBJ2-5, with no clear D. V lost 6 bases and J 1 base, leaving 18 bases between the germline ends. The CDR3 has 16 amino acids. Germline V CDR1 and CDR2: MNHEY, SVGEGT. The CDR3: CASRWATGALQETQYF. DNA for the CDR3: TGTGCCAGCAGATGGGCGACCGGAGCTCTCCAAGAGACCCAGTACTTC.

This clonotype was recorded at least ten times. The chain recombines TRBV3-1 with TRBJ1-2; 11 bases line up with TRBD1. The CDR3 runs to 15 residues. In germline, CDR1 is LGHDT, CDR2 YNNKEL (reference sequence). V gave up 4 bases and J gave up 8 bases; unmatched junction bases: 9. CDR3 protein: CASSRGTGGISGYTF. CDR3 DNA: TGTGCCAGCAGCCGGGGGACAGGGGGAATTTCGGGCTACACCTTC. The variable domain in full, with the rest retrieved from reference TRBV3-1 and TRBJ1-2, is DTAVSQTPKYLVTQMGNDKSIKCEQNLGHDTMYWYKQDSKKFLKIMFSYNNKELIINETVPNRFSPKSPDKAHLNLHINSLELGDSAVYFCASSRGTGGISGYTFGSGTRLTVV.

The sample holds a few counts of this clonotype. The chain joins TRBV27 to TRBJ2-5; 8 nucleotides line up with TRBD1. The J segment lost 4 bases and the V segment lost 6 bases, leaving 4 bases of the junction unmatched. Germline V CDR1 and CDR2: MNHEY, SMNVEV (reference sequence). There are 13 residues in the CDR3. DNA of the CDR3: TGTGCCAGCAGGGACAGGGCCGTAGAGACCCAGTACTTC. As protein: CASRDRAVETQYF.

This chain uses TRBV27 with TRBJ1-4; 9 nucleotides agree with TRBD1. The CDR3 runs to 14 residues. J was trimmed by 5 bases and V by 7 bases; bases with no gene match: 5. Germline V gene lookup returns CDR1 MNHEY and CDR2 SMNVEV (reference sequence). The CDR3: CASKSGTGNEKLFF. The DNA of the CDR3 is TGTGCCAGCAAGTCCGGGACAGGGAATGAAAAACTGTTTTTT.

The rearrangement links TRBV7-8 to TRBJ2-3, with D unclear. From germline, CDR1 is SGHVS and CDR2 FQNEAQ. CDR3 length: 14 residues. The germline V and J ends were trimmed by 4 bases and 6 bases, with 14 bases remaining between them. CDR3 nucleotide sequence: TGTGCCAGCAGCTACGAGGTCGGACGGGATACGCAGTATTTT. Its protein product is CASSYEVGRDTQYF.

The chain combines TRBV25-1 with TRBJ1-2; D gene ambiguous. The CDR3 extends over 16 amino acids. CDR1 is MGHDK and CDR2 is SYGVNS in the germline V gene. The V and J ends lost 3 bases and 8 bases respectively, with 22 bases between them. The CDR3 DNA follows: TGTGCCAGCAGTGAGTCCTGGGCCAGCTCTACTGCGGGCTACACCTTC. Its translation: CASSESWASSTAGYTF.

This clonotype was found many times. The V gene is TRBV30, the J gene TRBJ2-7, with 8 bases aligning to TRBD1. The junction had 17 bases not matched to a gene; V was cut back by 1 base and J by 3 bases. The CDR3 is made up of 18 amino acids. CDR1 and CDR2 (germline): GTSNPN, SVGIG (reference sequence). This CDR3 is CAWSGTGLAKKTNYEQYF. For the CDR3, the DNA is TGTGCCTGGAGTGGGACAGGGTTGGCGAAAAAAACGAACTACGAGCAGTACTTC.

Many counts were recorded for this clonotype. The V gene is TRBV7-3, the J gene TRBJ2-3, with 9 bases aligning to TRBD2. V lost 5 bases to trimming and J lost 3 bases; unmatched junction nucleotides: 9. The CDR3 extends over 16 amino acids. Per the germline V gene, CDR1 is SGHTA and CDR2 is FQGTGA. DNA of the CDR3: TGTGCCAGCAGCCTGGGACTAGCTGTGTCGACAGATACGCAGTATTTT. Residues: CASSLGLAVSTDTQYF.

This clonotype occurred a few times. This sequence joins TRBV28 and TRBJ2-4; 12 bases are a match to TRBD2. The CDR3 contains 14 residues. After removal of 5 bases from V and 15 bases from J, the junction contained 11 bases not matched to a gene. Germline V lookup: CDR1 MDHEN, CDR2 SYDVKM. For the CDR3, the DNA is TGTGCCAGCAGTCTTTTAGGACTAGCGGGGTTTCCGTACTTC. It specifies CASSLLGLAGFPYF.

This clonotype was recorded many times. The chain combines TRBV6-5 with TRBJ2-5; 14 bases are a match to TRBD2. The CDR3 covers 15 residues. Trimming at V came to 8 bases and at J to 4 bases, leaving 6 bases not matched to a gene. Germline V gene sequence: CDR1 MNHEY, CDR2 SVGAGI. The CDR3 spells CASSPGTSGGETQYF. The CDR3 DNA reads TGTGCCAGCTCCCCGGGGACTAGCGGGGGAGAGACCCAGTACTTC.

This clonotype was seen at least ten times. The chain couples TRBV5-1 to TRBJ1-2, with D possibly matching TRBD1 (5 bases). The CDR3 is made up of 16 amino acids. Germline CDR1 and CDR2: SGHRS and YFSETQ. The V end lost 2 bases, the J end lost 0 bases, and 14 bases lay between the germline ends. This CDR3 is CASSFSGTPPNYGYTF. The CDR3 nucleotides are TGCGCCAGCAGCTTCTCCGGGACGCCGCCTAACTATGGCTACACCTTC.

In its sample, this clonotype was seen many times. The chain couples TRBV7-2 to TRBJ2-7; either TRBD1 or TRBD2 may fit D (5 bases each). V dropped 0 bases and J dropped 0 bases, with 9 bases sitting between them. This CDR3 comprises 15 residues. Germline CDR1 SGHTA, CDR2 FQGNSA. The CDR3 protein is CASSLAQGVSYEQYF. The CDR3 DNA reads as TGTGCCAGCAGCTTAGCCCAGGGAGTCTCCTACGAGCAGTACTTC.

This clonotype was seen at least ten times. This chain uses TRBV12-3 or TRBV12-4 with TRBJ2-3; TRBD2 matches at 9 bases. The CDR3 has 18 amino acids. Germline trimming cut 2 bases from V and 6 bases from J; bases unmatched to any gene: 15. In DNA, the CDR3 is TGTGCCAGCAGTTTAATCATTCGGGGGGCGGGACTAGCCGATACGCAGTATTTT. As protein: CASSLIIRGAGLADTQYF.

This clonotype was seen many times. The rearrangement joins TRBV5-1 to TRBJ1-2; 7 nucleotides agree with TRBD1. The V gene's germline CDR1 is SGHRS and CDR2 YFSETQ. CDR3 length equals 15 residues. V trimming: 4 bases; J trimming: 1 base; junction bases outside the gene matches: 7. CDR3 sequence reads: CASSTGTAVNYGYTF. The CDR3 bases are TGCGCCAGCAGCACTGGGACAGCCGTTAACTATGGCTACACCTTC. The whole variable domain, remainder taken from reference TRBV5-1 and TRBJ1-2, is KAGVTQTPRYLIKTRGQQVTLSCSPISGHRSVSWYQQTPGQGLQFLFEYFSETQRNKGNFPGRFSGRQFSNSRSEMNVSTLELGDSALYLCASSTGTAVNYGYTFGSGTRLTVV.

V is TRBV15 and J is TRBJ2-2; weak D call: TRBD1 (5 bases). This CDR3 is 15 amino acids long. CDR1 is LNHNV and CDR2 is YYDKDF in the germline V gene (reference sequence). Trimming took 1 base from V and 5 from J, leaving 11 bases between them. Written as DNA, the CDR3 is TGTGCCACCAGCAGAGGTACAGGTCGAACCGGGGAGCTGTTTTTT. This translates into CATSRGTGRTGELFF.